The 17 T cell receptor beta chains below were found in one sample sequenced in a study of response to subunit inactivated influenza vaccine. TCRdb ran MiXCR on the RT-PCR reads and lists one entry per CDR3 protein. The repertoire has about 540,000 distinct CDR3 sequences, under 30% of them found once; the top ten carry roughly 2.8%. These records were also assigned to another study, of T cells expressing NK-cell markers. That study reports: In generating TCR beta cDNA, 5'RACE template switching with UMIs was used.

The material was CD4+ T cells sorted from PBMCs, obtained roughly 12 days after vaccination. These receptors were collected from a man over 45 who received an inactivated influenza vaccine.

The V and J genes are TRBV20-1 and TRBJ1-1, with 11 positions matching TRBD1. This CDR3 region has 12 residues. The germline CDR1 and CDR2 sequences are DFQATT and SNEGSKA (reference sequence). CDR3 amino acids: CRGTGGESEAFF. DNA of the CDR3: TGCAGGGGGACAGGGGGGGAGTCTGAAGCTTTCTTT.

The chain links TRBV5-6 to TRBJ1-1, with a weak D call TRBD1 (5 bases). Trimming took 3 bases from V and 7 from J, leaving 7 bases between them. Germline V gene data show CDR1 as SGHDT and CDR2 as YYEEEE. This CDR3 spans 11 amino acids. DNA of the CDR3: TGTGCCAGCAGCTGGGACGGTGAAGCTTTCTTT. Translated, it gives CASSWDGEAFF.

This CDR3 reads CASSLMSNQPQHF. The CDR3 bases are TGTGCCAGCAGTCTGATGAGCAATCAGCCCCAGCATTTT. V is TRBV12-3 or TRBV12-4 and J is TRBJ1-5; D gene unclear. Trimming pared 5 bases from V and 1 base from J, leaving 6 bases between. CDR3 length: 13 residues.

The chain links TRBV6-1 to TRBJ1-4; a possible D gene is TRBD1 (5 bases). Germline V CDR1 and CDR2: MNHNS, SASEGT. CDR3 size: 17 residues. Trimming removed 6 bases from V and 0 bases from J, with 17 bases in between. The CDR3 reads CASSPAISGPTNEKLFF. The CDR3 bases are TGTGCCAGCAGCCCTGCCATCTCAGGGCCAACTAATGAAAAACTGTTTTTT.

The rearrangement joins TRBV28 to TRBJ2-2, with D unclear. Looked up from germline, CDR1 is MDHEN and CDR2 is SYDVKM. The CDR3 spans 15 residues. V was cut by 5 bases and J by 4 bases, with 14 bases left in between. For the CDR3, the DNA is TGTGCCAGCAGTCTGGCGGCAGATTCCACCGGGGAGCTGTTTTTT. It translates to CASSLAADSTGELFF. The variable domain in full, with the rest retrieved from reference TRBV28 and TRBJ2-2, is DVKVTQSSRYLVKRTGEKVFLECVQDMDHENMFWYRQDPGLGLRLIYFSYDVKMKEKGDIPEGYSVSREKKERFSLILESASTNQTSMYLCASSLAADSTGELFFGEGSRLTVL.

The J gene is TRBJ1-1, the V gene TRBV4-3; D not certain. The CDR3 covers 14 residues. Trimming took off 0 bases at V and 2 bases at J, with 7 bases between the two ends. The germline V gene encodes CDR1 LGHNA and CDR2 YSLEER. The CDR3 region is CASSQEVKNTEAFF. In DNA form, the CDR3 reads TGCGCCAGCAGCCAAGAGGTTAAAAACACTGAAGCTTTCTTT.

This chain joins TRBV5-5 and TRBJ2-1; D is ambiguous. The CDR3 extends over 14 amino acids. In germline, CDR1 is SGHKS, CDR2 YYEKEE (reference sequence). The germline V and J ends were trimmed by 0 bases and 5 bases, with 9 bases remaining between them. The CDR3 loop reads CASSLGPSNNEQFF. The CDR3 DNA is TGTGCCAGCAGCTTGGGGCCATCGAACAATGAGCAGTTCTTC.

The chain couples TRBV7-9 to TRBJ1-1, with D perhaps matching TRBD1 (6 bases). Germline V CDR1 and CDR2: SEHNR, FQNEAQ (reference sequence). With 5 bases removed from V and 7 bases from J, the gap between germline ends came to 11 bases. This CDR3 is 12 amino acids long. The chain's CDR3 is CASSPWTDEAFF. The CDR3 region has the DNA TGTGCCAGCAGCCCTTGGACAGATGAAGCTTTCTTT. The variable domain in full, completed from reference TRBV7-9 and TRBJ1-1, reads DTGVSQNPRHKITKRGQNVTFRCDPISEHNRLYWYRQTLGQGPEFLTYFQNEAQLEKSRLLSDRFSAERPKGSFSTLEIQRTEQGDSAMYLCASSPWTDEAFFGQGTRLTVV.

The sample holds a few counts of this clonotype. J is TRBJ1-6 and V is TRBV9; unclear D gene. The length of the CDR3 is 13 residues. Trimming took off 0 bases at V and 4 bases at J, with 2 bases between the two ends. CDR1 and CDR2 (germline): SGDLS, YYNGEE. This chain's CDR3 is CASSVDYNSPLHF. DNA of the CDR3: TGTGCCAGCAGCGTAGATTATAATTCACCCCTCCACTTT.

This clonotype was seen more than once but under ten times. For the CDR3, the DNA is TGCGCCAGCAGCCAGGGACAGGGCTACAATGAGCAGTTCTTC. Translated: CASSQGQGYNEQFF. V usage is TRBV5-1 and J usage is TRBJ2-1, with 9 bases that match TRBD1. CDR1 is SGHRS and CDR2 is YFSETQ in the germline V gene. The CDR3 has 14 residues. Losses at the gene ends were 4 bases for V and 3 bases for J; bases not matched to a gene: 2.

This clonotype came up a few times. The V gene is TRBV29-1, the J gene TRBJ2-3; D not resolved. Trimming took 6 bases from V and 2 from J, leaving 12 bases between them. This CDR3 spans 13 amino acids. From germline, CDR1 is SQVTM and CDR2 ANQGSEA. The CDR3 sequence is CSVPGRLTDTQYF. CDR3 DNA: TGCAGCGTCCCCGGACGGCTCACAGATACGCAGTATTTT.

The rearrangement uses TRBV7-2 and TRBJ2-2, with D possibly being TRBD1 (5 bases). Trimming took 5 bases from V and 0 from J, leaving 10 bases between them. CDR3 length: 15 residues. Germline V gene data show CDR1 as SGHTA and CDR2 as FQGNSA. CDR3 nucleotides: TGTGCCAGCAGCCCGACAGTCACGAACACCGGGGAGCTGTTTTTT. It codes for CASSPTVTNTGELFF.

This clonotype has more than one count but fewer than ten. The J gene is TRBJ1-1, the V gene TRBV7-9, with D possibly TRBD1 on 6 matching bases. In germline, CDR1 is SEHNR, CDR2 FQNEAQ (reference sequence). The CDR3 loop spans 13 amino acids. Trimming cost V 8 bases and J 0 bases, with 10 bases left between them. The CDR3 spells CASSDSMNTEAFF. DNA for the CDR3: TGTGCCAGCTCGGACAGCATGAACACTGAAGCTTTCTTT.

The CDR3 spells CAISDPTRSSYEQYF. The CDR3 DNA reads as TGTGCCATCAGTGACCCAACCAGGAGCTCCTACGAGCAGTACTTC. J is TRBJ2-7 and V is TRBV10-3; D gene uncertain. Germline loops: CDR1 ENHRY, CDR2 SYGVKD. The germline V and J ends were trimmed by 3 bases and 0 bases, with 12 bases remaining between them. The CDR3 has 15 residues.

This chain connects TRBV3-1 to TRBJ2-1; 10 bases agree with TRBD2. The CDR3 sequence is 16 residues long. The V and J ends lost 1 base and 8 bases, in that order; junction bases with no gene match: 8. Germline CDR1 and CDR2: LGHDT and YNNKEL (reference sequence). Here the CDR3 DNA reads TGTGCCAGCAGCCAAGTGAGCGGGAGGGCCATCGATGAGCAGTTCTTC. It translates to CASSQVSGRAIDEQFF.

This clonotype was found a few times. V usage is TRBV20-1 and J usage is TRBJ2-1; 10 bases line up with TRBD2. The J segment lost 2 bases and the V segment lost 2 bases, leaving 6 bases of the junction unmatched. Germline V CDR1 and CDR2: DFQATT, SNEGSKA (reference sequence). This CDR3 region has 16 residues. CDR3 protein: CSARPPSGSPYNEQFF. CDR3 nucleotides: TGCAGTGCTAGACCCCCTAGCGGGAGTCCCTACAATGAGCAGTTCTTC.

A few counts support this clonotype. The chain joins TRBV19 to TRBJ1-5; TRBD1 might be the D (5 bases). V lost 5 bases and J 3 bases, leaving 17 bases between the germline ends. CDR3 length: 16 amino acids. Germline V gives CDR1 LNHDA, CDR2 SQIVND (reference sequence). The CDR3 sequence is CASSSPGLGLNQPQHF. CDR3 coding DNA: TGTGCCAGTAGTTCACCGGGCCTGGGGCTCAATCAGCCCCAGCATTTT. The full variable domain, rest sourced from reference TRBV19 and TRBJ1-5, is DGGITQSPKYLFRKEGQNVTLSCEQNLNHDAMYWYRQDPGQGLRLIYYSQIVNDFQKGDIAEGYSVSREKKESFPLTVTSAQKNPTAFYLCASSSPGLGLNQPQHFGDGTRLSIL.